Listed below are T cell receptor beta chains from one sample, sequenced in a study of blood T cell repertoires in COVID-19. The repertoire was sequenced with immunoSEQ multiplex PCR; TCRdb's copy has only in-frame clones and lacks some. The sample yields about 250,000 clones, around 82% seen once. The sample was peripheral blood. These receptors all stem from a man older than 75 with acute or convalescent COVID-19. The CDR3 runs from the conserved cysteine through the conserved F or W. The order of the fields is V gene, J gene, clone size, D gene, CDR3 protein, CDR3 DNA. The D gene is left open where the match is weak. The size of a clone is reported for some rows only, either as once, few or many, or as a class for expanded clones.

TRBV5-1,TRBJ1-1,-,-,CASSLASGVGTEAFF,TGCGCCAGCAGCTTGGCGTCAGGGGTAGGGACTGAAGCTTTCTTT
TRBV27,TRBJ1-2,once,TRBD1,CASSKDREGYGYTF,TGTGCCAGCAGTAAGGACAGGGAGGGGTATGGCTACACCTTC
TRBV5-1,TRBJ2-6,-,-,CASSLEPGSGANVLTF,TGCGCCAGCAGCTTGGAGCCAGGCTCTGGGGCCAACGTCCTGACTTTC
TRBV27,TRBJ1-1,-,-,CASSPWDGGSGNTEAFF,TGTGCCAGCAGTCCGTGGGATGGGGGCTCGGGCAACACTGAAGCTTTCTTT
TRBV7-3,TRBJ2-5,-,-,CASSFQGLGGETQYF,TGTGCCAGCAGCTTCCAGGGGTTGGGCGGAGAGACCCAGTACTTC
TRBV6-5,TRBJ2-2,-,-,CASRVLELATGELFF,TGTGCCAGCAGGGTCCTAGAACTGGCCACCGGGGAGCTGTTTTTT
TRBV10-3,TRBJ2-3,-,-,CAISGGDTQYF,TGTGCCATCAGTGGAGGGGATACGCAGTATTTT
TRBV11-2,TRBJ1-4,-,TRBD1,CASSLWTGTGHEKLFF,TGTGCCAGCAGCCTGTGGACCGGGACAGGGCATGAAAAACTGTTTTTT
TRBV24-1,TRBJ2-1,-,-,CATSDHDIDNEQFF,TGTGCCACCAGTGACCACGATATAGACAATGAGCAGTTCTTC
TRBV6-5,TRBJ1-2,-,-,CASNSAGDGYTF,TGTGCCAGCAACAGTGCAGGGGATGGCTACACCTTC
TRBV4-1,TRBJ2-7,-,TRBD1,CASSQGSGTVYEQYF,TGCGCCAGCAGCCAAGGGTCCGGGACAGTCTACGAGCAGTACTTC
TRBV18,TRBJ1-1,-,-,CASSPLRVTEAFF,TGTGCCAGCTCACCTTTGAGGGTTACTGAAGCTTTCTTT
TRBV18,TRBJ1-3,-,TRBD1,CASSPGQGGNTIYF,TGTGCCAGCTCACCCGGACAGGGTGGAAACACCATATATTTT
TRBV5-1,TRBJ1-1,-,-,CASSVQQLNTEAFF,TGCGCCAGCAGCGTACAGCAACTGAACACTGAAGCTTTCTTT
TRBV2,TRBJ2-7,-,-,CASSEARGEAGSSYEQYF,TGTGCCAGCAGTGAAGCTCGTGGAGAGGCGGGAAGCTCCTACGAGCAGTACTTC
TRBV5-1,TRBJ2-5,-,-,CASSLSPGGTQYF,TGCGCCAGCAGCTTGAGCCCGGGTGGGACCCAGTACTTC
TRBV7-9,TRBJ1-4,-,-,CASSLVHRDLGEKLFF,TGTGCCAGCAGCTTAGTCCACAGGGATTTAGGTGAAAAACTGTTTTTT
TRBV24-1,TRBJ1-5,-,TRBD1,CATSAQGAYNQPQHF,TGTGCCACCAGTGCACAGGGGGCCTATAATCAGCCCCAGCATTTT
TRBV11-2,TRBJ1-3,-,TRBD1,CASSLAGGNGNTIYF,TGTGCCAGCAGCTTAGCAGGGGGCAATGGAAACACCATATATTTT
TRBV10-3,TRBJ2-5,few,TRBD2,CAISETFSGRNQETQYF,TGTGCCATCAGTGAAACATTTAGCGGGAGGAATCAGGAGACCCAGTACTTC
TRBV5-1,TRBJ2-4,-,TRBD1,CASSSGQADIQYF,TGCGCCAGCAGCTCGGGACAGGCGGACATTCAGTACTTC
TRBV11-1,TRBJ2-7,-,-,CASSLGFERYEQYF,TGTGCCAGCAGCTTAGGGTTCGAGAGGTACGAGCAGTACTTC
TRBV5-1,TRBJ2-1,-,TRBD1,CASSLELGQGHEQFF,TGCGCCAGCAGCTTGGAGTTGGGACAGGGGCATGAGCAGTTCTTC
TRBV28,TRBJ2-7,once,TRBD2,CASIQAGGYYEQYF,TGTGCCAGCATACAAGCGGGGGGCTACTACGAGCAGTACTTC
TRBV18,TRBJ1-6,-,-,CASSPALGGDSPLHF,TGTGCCAGCTCACCAGCACTGGGTGGAGATTCACCCCTCCACTTT
TRBV7-8,TRBJ1-1,-,-,CASSLVAGAQSPEAFF,TGTGCCAGCAGCTTAGTAGCGGGGGCGCAGAGTCCTGAAGCTTTCTTT
TRBV5-5,TRBJ1-1,-,TRBD1,CASTRTGSTEAFF,TGTGCCAGCACCCGGACAGGGAGCACTGAAGCTTTCTTT
TRBV5-6,TRBJ2-3,-,-,CASSLWAASDTQYF,TGTGCCAGCAGCTTGTGGGCCGCCTCGGATACGCAGTATTTT
TRBV6-5,TRBJ2-7,-,-,CASTPGLADPYEQYF,TGTGCCAGCACGCCCGGCTTAGCGGACCCCTACGAGCAGTACTTC
TRBV19,TRBJ1-5,-,-,CASSTATVSNQPQHF,TGTGCCAGTAGTACGGCGACAGTTAGCAATCAGCCCCAGCATTTT
TRBV7-3,TRBJ2-3,-,-,CASSLFPADTQYF,TGTGCCAGCAGTCTTTTTCCTGCAGATACGCAGTATTTT
TRBV5-5,TRBJ1-1,once,-,CASSLGQMNTEAFF,TGTGCCAGCAGCTTGGGGCAAATGAACACTGAAGCTTTCTTT
TRBV4-1,TRBJ1-2,-,-,CASSRKEIGGTANYGYTF,TGCGCCAGCAGCCGCAAGGAAATAGGAGGAACAGCTAACTATGGCTACACCTTC